The 32 T cell receptor beta chains given below trace back to one sample, sequenced in a study of cytomegalovirus exposure and HLA in healthy donors. Use of 60 Vbeta and 13 Jbeta primers characterized the PCR. Generated by immunoSEQ multiplex PCR, the TCRdb table keeps only in-frame clones and is missing some. The sample includes approximately 88,000 clones, about 78% of them seen just once. The sequenced sample was PBMCs. These receptors came from a man between 18 and 29 years old in good health and CMV-seropositive.

This chain joins TRBV11-2 and TRBJ2-1; D gene uncertain. V lost 0 bases to trimming and J lost 3 bases, with 3 bases between them. Germline CDR1 is SGHAT and CDR2 is FQNNGV. The CDR3 totals 13 residues. The CDR3 DNA reads TGTGCCAGCAGCTTAGATAGCTACAATGAGCAGTTCTTC. Translated, it gives CASSLDSYNEQFF.

V usage is TRBV27 and J usage is TRBJ2-1; maybe TRBD1 (6 bases). The CDR3 spans 13 residues. CDR1 and CDR2 from the germline V gene are MNHEY and SMNVEV (reference sequence). Trimming took 6 bases from V and 2 from J, leaving 8 bases between them. In DNA, the CDR3 is TGTGCCAGCAGGGACAGCCCCTACAATGAGCAGTTCTTC. This encodes CASRDSPYNEQFF.

This chain joins TRBV7-8 and TRBJ2-1; 9 positions agree with TRBD2. The CDR3 has 14 amino acids. Looked up from germline, CDR1 is SGHVS and CDR2 is FQNEAQ. The J segment lost 5 bases and the V segment lost 7 bases, leaving 6 bases of the junction unmatched. This CDR3 is CASKISGSHNEQFF. The CDR3 DNA reads TGTGCCAGCAAGATTAGCGGGAGTCACAATGAGCAGTTCTTC. The full variable domain, with the rest looked up from reference TRBV7-8 and TRBJ2-1, is GAGVSQSPRYKVAKRGQDVALRCDPISGHVSLFWYQQALGQGPEFLTYFQNEAQLDKSGLPSDRFFAERPEGSVSTLKIQRTQQEDSAVYLCASKISGSHNEQFFGPGTRLTVL.

The rearrangement links TRBV7-2 to TRBJ2-7, with 7 nucleotides matching TRBD1. This CDR3 has 15 amino acids. The J segment lost 2 bases and the V segment lost 1 base, leaving 5 bases of the junction unmatched. The germline V gene has CDR1 SGHTA and CDR2 FQGNSA. DNA for the CDR3: TGTGCCAGCAGCTTAGGAGGGGGCGTAGCCTACGAGCAGTACTTC. Its protein is CASSLGGGVAYEQYF.

This chain joins TRBV11-2 and TRBJ2-5; TRBD1 matches at 7 bases. This CDR3 region has 15 residues. Germline values: CDR1 SGHAT, CDR2 FQNNGV. After removal of 4 bases from V and 4 bases from J, the junction contained 9 bases not matched to a gene. This CDR3 is CASSSGRRGRETQYF. The CDR3 coding sequence is TGTGCCAGCAGCTCAGGACGAAGGGGGCGAGAGACCCAGTACTTC.

V usage is TRBV6-1 and J usage is TRBJ1-2; a weak D match, TRBD1 (6 bases). This CDR3 comprises 11 residues. The V gene's germline CDR1 is MNHNS and CDR2 SASEGT. Trimming took off 7 bases at V and 8 bases at J, with 11 bases between the two ends. CDR3 coding DNA: TGTGCCAGCACCCACAGGGAAGGCTACACCTTC. Translating gives CASTHREGYTF.

This clone has just a few counts. This same CDR3 is encoded by further DNA sequences in the sample. The chain is built from TRBV5-1 and TRBJ2-7, with 12 positions matching TRBD2. This CDR3 contains 13 residues. Germline CDR1 SGHRS, CDR2 YFSETQ. V lost 5 bases and J lost 3; bases outside the gene matches: 0. The CDR3 region has the DNA TGCGCCAGCAGACTAGCGGGAGGCTACGAGCAGTACTTC. Translation: CASRLAGGYEQYF.

The rearrangement uses TRBV5-1 and TRBJ2-1; 9 bases are a match to TRBD1. J gave up 1 base and V 0 bases, and 5 bases lay outside the gene matches. This CDR3 region has 17 residues. Germline V gene lookup returns CDR1 SGHRS and CDR2 YFSETQ. CDR3 in amino acids: CASSLDRGLMSYNEQFF. CDR3 nucleotides: TGCGCCAGCAGCTTGGACAGGGGGCTAATGTCCTACAATGAGCAGTTCTTC.

V and J are TRBV6-5 and TRBJ2-2, with a tentative D call TRBD2 (6 bases). Trimming took off 7 bases at V and 4 bases at J, with 10 bases between the two ends. CDR3 length: 13 amino acids. CDR1 is MNHEY, CDR2 SVGAGI, per germline. The CDR3 DNA reads TGTGCCAGCACCACCGGGGGCACCGGGGAGCTGTTTTTT. This gives the protein CASTTGGTGELFF.

There are a few counts of this clone. The rearrangement joins TRBV29-1 to TRBJ1-1; D is perhaps TRBD1 (6 bases). V was shortened by 6 bases and J by 4 bases, with 12 bases between the two germline ends. There are 12 residues in the CDR3. Looked up from germline, CDR1 is SQVTM and CDR2 is ANQGSEA. The CDR3 here is CSVTTGPTEAFF. The CDR3 DNA sequence: TGCAGCGTAACCACAGGGCCCACTGAAGCTTTCTTT.

The chain couples TRBV29-1 to TRBJ2-5; 9 positions match TRBD1. Germline CDR1 SQVTM, CDR2 ANQGSEA. The CDR3 totals 14 residues. V lost 4 bases and J lost 5; bases outside the gene matches: 8. The CDR3 spells CSVADRGLRETQYF. The CDR3 DNA reads as TGCAGCGTTGCGGACAGGGGCCTTAGGGAGACCCAGTACTTC.

The chain has TRBV9 and TRBJ1-1; no reliable D call. Germline CDR1 reads SGDLS; CDR2 reads YYNGEE. The CDR3 has 14 amino acids. With 1 base removed from V and 4 bases from J, the gap between germline ends came to 11 bases. The CDR3 is CASSVPAEPTEAFF. CDR3 nucleotides: TGTGCCAGCAGCGTACCCGCCGAGCCCACTGAAGCTTTCTTT.

This sequence joins TRBV9 and TRBJ2-2; D is possibly TRBD1 (5 bases). The germline V and J ends were trimmed by 6 bases and 13 bases, with 22 bases remaining between them. The CDR3 extends over 14 amino acids. CDR1 and CDR2 from the germline V gene are SGDLS and YYNGEE. In DNA, the CDR3 is TGTGCCAGCACTCGGTCGACAGTGGGGTCTGGGCTGTTTTTT. Amino acid sequence: CASTRSTVGSGLFF.

The chain couples TRBV2 to TRBJ1-1, with D unresolved. Looked up from germline, CDR1 is SNHLY and CDR2 is FYNNEI. The CDR3 is 13 residues long. Trimming took 10 bases from V and 3 from J, leaving 15 bases between them. The CDR3 region is CATQEGGDTEAFF. DNA of the CDR3: TGTGCCACCCAGGAGGGAGGAGACACTGAAGCTTTCTTT.

This sequence joins TRBV4-1 and TRBJ2-5; 11 bases fit TRBD2. Germline V gene data show CDR1 as MGHRA and CDR2 as YSYEKL. J lost 5 bases, V lost 3 bases, and 11 bases had no gene match. The CDR3 covers 17 residues. The CDR3 sequence is CASSQVGTSGSGETQYF. For the CDR3, the DNA is TGCGCCAGCAGCCAGGTGGGAACTAGCGGGAGCGGTGAGACCCAGTACTTC.

This chain uses TRBV4-1 with TRBJ2-1; the D gene is possibly TRBD2 (5 bases). Germline CDR1 is MGHRA and CDR2 is YSYEKL. Trimming cost V 3 bases and J 10 bases, with 10 bases left between them. There are 12 residues in the CDR3. CDR3 protein: CASSQSGEEQFF. CDR3 sequence (DNA): TGCGCCAGCAGCCAGTCCGGGGAAGAGCAGTTCTTC.

V usage is TRBV6-5 and J usage is TRBJ2-1; D possibly corresponds to TRBD2 (6 bases). CDR1 and CDR2 (germline): MNHEY, SVGAGI. V lost 2 bases to trimming and J lost 6 bases, with 11 bases between them. This CDR3 has 14 residues. The CDR3 reads CASSYMAGSNEQFF. For the CDR3, the DNA is TGTGCCAGCAGTTACATGGCGGGAAGCAATGAGCAGTTCTTC.

The chain has TRBV28 and TRBJ2-1, with 11 positions matching TRBD2. Germline loops: CDR1 MDHEN, CDR2 SYDVKM. V lost 6 bases and J lost 0; bases outside the gene matches: 7. The CDR3 totals 17 residues. Here the CDR3 reads CASRSRTSGGSYNEQFF. The DNA for the CDR3 is TGTGCCAGCAGGTCGAGAACTAGCGGGGGCTCCTACAATGAGCAGTTCTTC. Complete variable domain (other parts from reference TRBV28 and TRBJ2-1): DVKVTQSSRYLVKRTGEKVFLECVQDMDHENMFWYRQDPGLGLRLIYFSYDVKMKEKGDIPEGYSVSREKKERFSLILESASTNQTSMYLCASRSRTSGGSYNEQFFGPGTRLTVL.

The chain's CDR3 is CASSGTRGDTQYF. The CDR3 bases are TGTGCCAGCAGCGGGACTAGAGGAGATACGCAGTATTTT. V gene TRBV6-5 combines with J gene TRBJ2-3, with 8 bases aligning to TRBD2. From germline, CDR1 is MNHEY and CDR2 SVGAGI. This CDR3 has 13 residues. V shed 6 bases and J 5 bases; nucleotides not matched to a gene: 4.

This clone was detected once. The chain employs TRBV4-1 and TRBJ2-1, with D perhaps TRBD1 (5 bases). The germline V gene encodes CDR1 MGHRA and CDR2 YSYEKL. This CDR3 has 16 residues. The V and J ends lost 4 bases and 0 bases respectively, with 13 bases between them. CDR3 sequence: CASSRGVSVSYNEQFF. The CDR3 DNA follows: TGCGCCAGCAGCCGGGGCGTGTCGGTCTCCTACAATGAGCAGTTCTTC.

The chain recombines TRBV6-5 with TRBJ2-7, with TRBD2 as a possible D gene (6 bases). The CDR3 is 13 residues long. Deletions cut 5 bases from V and 5 bases from J, with 13 bases between. The V gene's germline CDR1 is MNHEY and CDR2 SVGAGI. This chain's CDR3 is CASSRGRNHEQYF. In nucleotides, the CDR3 is TGTGCCAGCAGTCGGGGGAGGAACCACGAGCAGTACTTC.

V usage is TRBV5-1 and J usage is TRBJ2-7; D is ambiguous. V lost 4 bases, J lost 6 bases, and 11 bases lay in between. There are 12 residues in the CDR3. Germline V lookup: CDR1 SGHRS, CDR2 YFSETQ. The CDR3 sequence: CASSHSSGEQYF. The CDR3 DNA is TGCGCCAGCAGCCACAGTAGTGGCGAGCAGTACTTC.

This clone has a handful of counts. The gene calls are TRBV7-6 and TRBJ2-7, with D hard to call. The V gene lost 0 bases and the J gene lost 5 bases, with 5 bases spanning the gap. The V gene's germline CDR1 is SGHVS and CDR2 FNYEAQ. This CDR3 has 12 amino acids. The CDR3 DNA reads TGTGCCAGCAGCTTAGCGCAGGACGAGCAGTACTTC. Its protein is CASSLAQDEQYF.

The chain is built from TRBV6-5 and TRBJ2-7; D perhaps matches TRBD2 (6 bases). The V end lost 6 bases, the J end lost 2 bases, and 14 bases lay between the germline ends. Looked up from germline, CDR1 is MNHEY and CDR2 is SVGAGI. There are 14 residues in the CDR3. This CDR3 reads CASRPWGDTYEQYF. In DNA form, the CDR3 reads TGTGCCAGCAGACCCTGGGGGGATACCTACGAGCAGTACTTC.

J is TRBJ1-1 and V is TRBV28; perhaps TRBD1 as D (5 bases). V dropped 0 bases and J dropped 2 bases, with 10 bases sitting between them. The CDR3 has 15 residues. Germline lookup yields CDR1 MDHEN and CDR2 SYDVKM. CDR3: CASSLWGRANTEAFF. The CDR3 DNA sequence: TGTGCCAGCAGTTTATGGGGCAGGGCAAACACTGAAGCTTTCTTT.

The J gene is TRBJ2-1, the V gene TRBV5-1; possible D gene TRBD2, 5 bases. V was shortened by 1 base and J by 15 bases, with 11 bases between the two germline ends. The CDR3 has 11 residues. The germline CDR1 and CDR2 sequences are SGHRS and YFSETQ. The CDR3 DNA reads TGCGCCAGCAGCTTGAGCGGTTTTTGGTTCTTC. This codes for CASSLSGFWFF.

The chain links TRBV4-1 to TRBJ1-5; tentatively, D is TRBD1 (5 bases). In germline, CDR1 is MGHRA, CDR2 YSYEKL. The length of the CDR3 is 16 residues. The V end was cut by 0 bases, the J end by 0 bases, with 9 bases between. The CDR3 nucleotides are TGCGCCAGCAGCCAAGAACAGGTAAATAGCAATCAGCCCCAGCATTTT. Residues: CASSQEQVNSNQPQHF.

The chain carries TRBV10-3 and TRBJ2-7; TRBD2 is a possible D gene (5 bases). Germline values: CDR1 ENHRY, CDR2 SYGVKD. Trimming shortened V by 4 bases and J by 1 base, and 11 bases separated the two germline ends. The CDR3 length is 14 residues. The CDR3 DNA reads as TGTGCCATCAGTGGTCAGGAGGATTCCTACGAGCAGTACTTC. This encodes CAISGQEDSYEQYF.

V is TRBV7-8 and J is TRBJ2-5; 7 bases line up with TRBD1. V trimming: 1 base; J trimming: 4 bases; junction bases outside the gene matches: 9. The CDR3 is 16 residues long. Looked up from germline, CDR1 is SGHVS and CDR2 is FQNEAQ. This chain's CDR3 is CASSLVGTADVETQYF. Written as DNA, the CDR3 is TGTGCCAGCAGCTTAGTAGGGACAGCCGACGTAGAGACCCAGTACTTC.

The V and J genes are TRBV5-1 and TRBJ2-1; the match to TRBD2 covers 12 bases. Trimming removed 3 bases from V and 1 base from J; junction bases left unmatched: 5. The germline V gene has CDR1 SGHRS and CDR2 YFSETQ. This CDR3 region has 17 residues. CDR3 sequence reads: CASSYGTSGFSYNEQFF. The DNA for the CDR3 is TGCGCCAGCAGCTACGGGACTAGCGGGTTTTCCTACAATGAGCAGTTCTTC. Full variable domain (missing parts from reference TRBV5-1 and TRBJ2-1): KAGVTQTPRYLIKTRGQQVTLSCSPISGHRSVSWYQQTPGQGLQFLFEYFSETQRNKGNFPGRFSGRQFSNSRSEMNVSTLELGDSALYLCASSYGTSGFSYNEQFFGPGTRLTVL.

V and J are TRBV5-1 and TRBJ2-7; no clear D. In germline, CDR1 is SGHRS, CDR2 YFSETQ. The length of the CDR3 is 14 residues. Trimming pared 0 bases from V and 0 bases from J, leaving 7 bases between. CDR3 residues: CASSLGVPSYEQYF. The CDR3 bases are TGCGCCAGCAGCTTGGGAGTCCCCTCCTACGAGCAGTACTTC.

The chain joins TRBV27 to TRBJ2-5; D is undetermined. In germline, CDR1 is MNHEY, CDR2 SMNVEV (reference sequence). V dropped 4 bases and J dropped 3 bases, with 9 bases sitting between them. This CDR3 has 13 amino acids. CDR3 region: CASSWAIKETQYF. DNA for the CDR3: TGTGCCAGCAGTTGGGCAATAAAAGAGACCCAGTACTTC.